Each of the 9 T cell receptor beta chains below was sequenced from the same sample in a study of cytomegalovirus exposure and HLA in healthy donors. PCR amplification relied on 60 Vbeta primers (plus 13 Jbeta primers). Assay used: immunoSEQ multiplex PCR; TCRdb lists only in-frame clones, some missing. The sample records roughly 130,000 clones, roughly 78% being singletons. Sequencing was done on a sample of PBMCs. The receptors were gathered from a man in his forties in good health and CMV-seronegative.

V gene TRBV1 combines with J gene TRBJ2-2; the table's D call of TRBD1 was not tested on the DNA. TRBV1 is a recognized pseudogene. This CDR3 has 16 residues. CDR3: CTSSQGDRGNTGELFF. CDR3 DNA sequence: TGCACCAGCAGCCAAGGGGACAGGGGAAACACCGGGGAGCTGTTTTTT.

CDR3 residues: CASSGGGTSYEQYF. Here the CDR3 DNA reads TGTGCCAGCAGTGGAGGGGGAACCTCCTACGAGCAGTACTTC. The chain employs TRBV6-1 and TRBJ2-7, with a tentative D call TRBD1 (6 bases). Germline assignment: CDR1 MNHNS and CDR2 SASEGT. This CDR3 region has 14 residues. Trimming shortened V by 4 bases and J by 0 bases, and 10 bases separated the two germline ends.

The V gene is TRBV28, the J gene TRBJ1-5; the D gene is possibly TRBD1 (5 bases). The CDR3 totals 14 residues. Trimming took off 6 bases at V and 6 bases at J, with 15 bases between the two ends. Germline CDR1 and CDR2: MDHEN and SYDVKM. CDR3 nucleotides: TGTGCCAGCAGCCCGGGCGGGGGAAGTCAGCCCCAGCATTTT. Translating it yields CASSPGGGSQPQHF.

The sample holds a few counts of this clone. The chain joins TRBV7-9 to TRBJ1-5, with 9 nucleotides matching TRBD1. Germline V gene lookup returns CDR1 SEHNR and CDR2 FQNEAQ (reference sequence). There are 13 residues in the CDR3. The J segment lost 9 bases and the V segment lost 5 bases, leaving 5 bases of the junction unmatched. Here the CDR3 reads CASSPGTGPPQHF. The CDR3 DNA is TGTGCCAGCAGCCCCGGGACAGGGCCGCCCCAGCATTTT.

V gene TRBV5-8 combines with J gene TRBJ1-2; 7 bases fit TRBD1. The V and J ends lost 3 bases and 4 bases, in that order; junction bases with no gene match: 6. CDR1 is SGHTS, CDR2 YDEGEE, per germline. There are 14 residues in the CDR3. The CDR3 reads CASSSLTGFYGYTF. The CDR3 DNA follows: TGTGCCAGCAGCTCCCTGACAGGGTTCTATGGCTACACCTTC.

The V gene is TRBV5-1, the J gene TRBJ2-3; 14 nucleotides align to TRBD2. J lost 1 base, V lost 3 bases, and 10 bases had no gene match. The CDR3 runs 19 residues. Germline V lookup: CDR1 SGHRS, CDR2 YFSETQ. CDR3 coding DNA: TGCGCCAGCAGCTCCGGGACTAGCGGGAGAGGGGGGGGCACAGATACGCAGTATTTT. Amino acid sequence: CASSSGTSGRGGGTDTQYF.

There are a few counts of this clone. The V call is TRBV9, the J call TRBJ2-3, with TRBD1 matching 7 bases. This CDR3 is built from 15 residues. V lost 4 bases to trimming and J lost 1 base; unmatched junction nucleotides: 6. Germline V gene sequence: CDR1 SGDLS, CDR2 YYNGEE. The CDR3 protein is CASSHTGAGTDTQYF. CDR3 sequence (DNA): TGTGCCAGCAGCCATACAGGGGCCGGCACAGATACGCAGTATTTT.

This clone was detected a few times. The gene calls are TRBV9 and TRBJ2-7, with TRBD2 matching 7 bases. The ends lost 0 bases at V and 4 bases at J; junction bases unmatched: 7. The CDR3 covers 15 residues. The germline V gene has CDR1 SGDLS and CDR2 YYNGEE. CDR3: CASSVGVGGGYEQYF. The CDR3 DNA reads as TGTGCCAGCAGCGTAGGTGTCGGCGGGGGATACGAGCAGTACTTC.

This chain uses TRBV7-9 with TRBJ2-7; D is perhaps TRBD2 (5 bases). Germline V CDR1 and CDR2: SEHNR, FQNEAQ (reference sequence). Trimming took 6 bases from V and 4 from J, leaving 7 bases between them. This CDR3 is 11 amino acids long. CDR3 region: CASSGEYEQYF. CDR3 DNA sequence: TGTGCCAGCAGTGGGGAGTACGAGCAGTACTTC.